This T cell receptor beta chain appears in the sequencing data of a study of T cell repertoires in cytomegalovirus infection. The study, taken as a whole, reports: Dominating the ex vivo response were TCR beta clonotypes that were CMV-specific and HLA-C-restricted.

With regard to this clonotype: What it recognizes is unknown.

V was trimmed by 1 base and J by 7 bases, leaving 8 bases between them. The CDR3 is made up of 12 amino acids. CDR1 is DFQATT, CDR2 SNEGSKA, per germline (reference sequence). TCRdb reprocessed the reads via MiXCR and lists one record per CDR3 protein. The sample lists about 680,000 distinct CDR3 sequences; roughly 24% were seen once. This TCR was sampled from a human donor in good health (CMV status not recorded). Some clones in this sample may be carry-over from other donors' samples. The sample consisted of CD8+ T cells from PBMCs. The chain joins TRBV20-1 to TRBJ1-5, with no clear D. CDR3 sequence (DNA): TGCAGTGCTAGAGCGGCCGGGCAGCCCCAGCATTTT. Translation gives CSARAAGQPQHF.